One and the same sample provided the 3 T cell receptor beta chains below, sequenced in a study of blood T cell repertoires in COVID-19. Produced via immunoSEQ multiplex PCR; TCRdb's table is partial and in-frame only. The sample holds hundreds of thousands of clones, around nine tenths seen once. Sequenced material: PBMCs or T cells enriched from blood (not recorded which). These receptors all come from a man in his forties or fifties who had recovered from COVID-19.

V is TRBV6-6 and J is TRBJ1-2, with a possible D match to TRBD1 (6 bases). CDR3 size: 15 residues. V was shortened by 0 bases and J by 0 bases, with 8 bases between the two germline ends. The V gene's germline CDR1 is MNHNY and CDR2 SVGAGI (reference sequence). The CDR3: CASSYSRTANYGYTF. CDR3 bases: TGTGCCAGCAGTTACTCGAGGACAGCTAACTATGGCTACACCTTC.

The chain recombines TRBV19 with TRBJ1-5; 8 positions agree with TRBD1. The V gene end was trimmed by 2 bases and the J gene end by 0 bases; junction bases not matched to a gene: 6. The CDR3 covers 17 residues. From germline, CDR1 is LNHDA and CDR2 SQIVND (reference sequence). The CDR3 protein is CASSIHQGAGSNQPQHF. CDR3 nucleotides: TGTGCCAGTAGTATACACCAGGGGGCCGGTAGCAATCAGCCCCAGCATTTT. Filled out from reference TRBV19 and TRBJ1-5, the complete variable domain reads DGGITQSPKYLFRKEGQNVTLSCEQNLNHDAMYWYRQDPGQGLRLIYYSQIVNDFQKGDIAEGYSVSREKKESFPLTVTSAQKNPTAFYLCASSIHQGAGSNQPQHFGDGTRLSIL.

This chain joins TRBV7-8 and TRBJ2-2; D is perhaps TRBD1 (6 bases). Germline CDR1 is SGHVS and CDR2 is FQNEAQ. Trimming removed 6 bases at V and 2 bases at J, with 13 bases between. The CDR3 runs to 15 residues. The CDR3 sequence is CASSEDRFNTGELFF. CDR3 bases: TGTGCCAGCAGTGAAGACAGGTTCAACACCGGGGAGCTGTTTTTT.